This T cell receptor beta chain was profiled in a study of blood T cell repertoires in COVID-19 (dated by TCRdb to 2018 to 2020). Regarding the study in general: Collaborator samples came from the United States, Italy and Spain and covered acute and convalescent phases of COVID-19. The prospective study material was composed of cDNA or gDNA derived from T cells, B-cell-depleted T cells, or PBMCs. Subjects who had been exposed to COVID-19, were actively infected with it, or had recovered from it provided the deeply sampled blood TCRbeta repertoires that made up the dataset. A freely available public database, intended as a resource for researchers studying the immune response to SARS-CoV-2, is where the repertoires were released. The samples were drawn from two sources: the first 160 participants of the ongoing ImmuneRACE study, and 1,000 to 1,500 subjects contributed by 6 global collaborators. A de-identified subject ID, COVID-19 status, age in years and sex were almost always included in the sample metadata. Where available, HLA class I and class II types were taken from metadata supplied by the sample provider and were not determined by assay-based typing. The study at large found these results: The amount of clinical and demographic metadata varied by source and participant and was provided uncurated.

The CDR3 goes from the cysteine to the phenylalanine over 14 residues. Of the read, only the CDR3 DNA is kept; its 42 bases are in frame from base 1. CDR1 LNHDA and CDR2 SQIVND were looked up in the germline V gene (reference sequence). V has 4 bases trimmed and J has 7 bases trimmed; junction bases matching no gene number 6. The collaborating institutions used their own protocols to collect whole blood in K2EDTA tubes. For TCRbeta analysis, collaborators shipped samples as frozen whole blood, isolated PBMCs, or DNA extracted from either of those sample types. The immunoSEQ Assay, a bias-controlled multiplex PCR, was used to amplify TCRbeta CDR3 regions from genomic DNA. Per the source publication's procedure: Within the assay, amplification of reference gene primers was used to estimate how many nucleated cells each sample contained. To quantify the absolute abundance of each unique TCRbeta CDR3 rearrangement, sequence reads were collapsed and filtered. For each sample, productive Simpson clonality was calculated as the square root of Simpson's diversity index over productive rearrangements. Here the immuneACCESS table is served through TCRdb, limited to in-frame sequences with V and J called. Missing clones are a known gap in these copies; in checked studies unresolved V genes cover under half, and the rest lacks a known reason. V and J calls and clone size are those listed in that table; D and trimming were worked out from the DNA. Here the sample has a few hundred thousand clones; 89% occur a single time. The ten largest clones take up 0.95% to 1.5% of the sample.

As for this clone: Its antigen target is currently unknown. Per-base quality was not reported, and no clone a single base away is much larger than it.

The sequence joins TRBV19 to TRBJ2-1, with 8 junctional bases fitting TRBD1. The receptor was isolated from a man aged 40-49 years with acute or convalescent COVID-19. The sequencing sample was made of peripheral blood. The sequenced DNA is TGTGCCAGTAGTAAGGGGACAGGTATGAATGAGCAGTTCTTC. Its protein product is CASSKGTGMNEQFF.